This record covers a single T cell receptor beta chain. What it binds is not known. This sample stems from a study of post-analysis software for immune sequencing data. Overall study results and limits: A significant reduction in normalized Chao1 diversity was observed in multiple sclerosis patients versus controls. Compared with controls, patients had more of about 5 TRBV segments, including TRBV5-6, TRBV5-1 and TRBV20-1.

V gave up 5 bases and J gave up 3 bases, with 16 bases separating them. The CDR3 is 15 amino acids. cDNA libraries for TCR beta contained unique molecular identifiers. Yield was 450,000 to 650,000 cDNA molecules from 1 to 10 million T cells. TCRdb ran MiXCR on the PCR reads and lists one entry per CDR3 protein. The table lists 800,000 to 950,000 distinct CDR3 sequences, roughly 50% of them singletons. Sequencing used blood. The chain links TRBV12-3 or TRBV12-4 to TRBJ1-1; D perhaps matches TRBD1 (6 bases). This receptor was identified in a girl between 5 and 17 years old with multiple sclerosis. CDR3 loop: CASSAWQGKDTEAFF. The DNA for the CDR3 is TGTGCCAGCAGTGCTTGGCAGGGGAAAGACACTGAAGCTTTCTTT.